This T cell receptor beta chain was sequenced in a study of blood T cell repertoires in COVID-19. Germline V lookup: CDR1 SGHNT, CDR2 YYREEE (reference sequence). This CDR3 is built from 17 residues. The trim removed 0 bases at V and 4 bases at J, leaving 12 bases unmatched. Donors were grouped by their self-reported clinical history. TCRdb's table, derived via immunoSEQ multiplex PCR, lists solely in-frame clones and lacks some. Counted here are 350,000 to 450,000 clones, 87% occurring once; the ten biggest clones make up roughly 2%. The chain links TRBV5-4 to TRBJ2-7, with 8 positions matching TRBD2. The sequence came from a man aged 40-55 years in a cohort exposed to, infected with or recovered from COVID-19 (not recorded which). Sequenced sample: PBMCs or T cells enriched from blood (not recorded which). The CDR3 sequence: CASSLVSRSGSSYEQYF. CDR3 nucleotides: TGTGCCAGCAGCTTGGTGTCCAGAAGCGGGAGCTCTTACGAGCAGTACTTC.